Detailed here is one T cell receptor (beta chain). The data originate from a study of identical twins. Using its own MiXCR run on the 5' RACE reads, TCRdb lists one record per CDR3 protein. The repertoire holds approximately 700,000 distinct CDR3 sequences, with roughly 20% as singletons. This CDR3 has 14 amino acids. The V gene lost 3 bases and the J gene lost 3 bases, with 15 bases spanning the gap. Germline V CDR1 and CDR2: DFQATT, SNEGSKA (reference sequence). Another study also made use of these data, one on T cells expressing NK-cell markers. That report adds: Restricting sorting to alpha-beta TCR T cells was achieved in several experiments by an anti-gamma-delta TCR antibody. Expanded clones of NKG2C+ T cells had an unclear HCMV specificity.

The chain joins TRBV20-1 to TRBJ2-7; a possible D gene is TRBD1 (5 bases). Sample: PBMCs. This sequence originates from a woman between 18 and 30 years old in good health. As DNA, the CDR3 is TGCAGTGCTAGTGTTCAGGGCATGTACTACGAGCAGTACTTC. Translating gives CSASVQGMYYEQYF.